This TCR beta chain was sequenced for a study of PD-1 blockade in classical Hodgkin lymphoma. About the study: Intravenous nivolumab at 3 mg/kg was given to patients every 2 weeks. Whole-study results and caveats: Undefined causes, possibly disease activity or prior therapy, underlie the repertoire differences. Researchers reported that CD4+ TCR diversity, though not CD8+, rose significantly by C4D1. At baseline, newly diagnosed patients reportedly showed less TCR diversity than healthy donors.

The germline gives CDR1 LNHDA, CDR2 SQIVND (reference sequence). V gave up 9 bases and J gave up 7 bases, with 13 bases separating them. CDR3 length: 13 amino acids. Relapses following autologous stem cell transplantation were seen in all patients, with brentuximab vedotin exposure varying. The method was immunoSEQ multiplex PCR; TCRdb's version includes in-frame clones alone and lacks a portion of them. The sample carries about 46,000 clones, about three quarters recorded once. In the case of this clone: Its matching antigen is unknown.

Sequencing used peripheral blood mononuclear cells (PBMCs), obtained before the second cycle of nivolumab. The chain is built from TRBV19 and TRBJ1-6; possible D gene TRBD1, 5 bases. This receptor was identified in a human donor with classical Hodgkin lymphoma. CDR3 bases: TGTGCCAGCCTTCCTAGGGACAATTCACCCCTCCACTTT. Amino acids: CASLPRDNSPLHF. Complete variable domain (other parts from reference TRBV19 and TRBJ1-6): DGGITQSPKYLFRKEGQNVTLSCEQNLNHDAMYWYRQDPGQGLRLIYYSQIVNDFQKGDIAEGYSVSREKKESFPLTVTSAQKNPTAFYLCASLPRDNSPLHFGNGTRLTVT.